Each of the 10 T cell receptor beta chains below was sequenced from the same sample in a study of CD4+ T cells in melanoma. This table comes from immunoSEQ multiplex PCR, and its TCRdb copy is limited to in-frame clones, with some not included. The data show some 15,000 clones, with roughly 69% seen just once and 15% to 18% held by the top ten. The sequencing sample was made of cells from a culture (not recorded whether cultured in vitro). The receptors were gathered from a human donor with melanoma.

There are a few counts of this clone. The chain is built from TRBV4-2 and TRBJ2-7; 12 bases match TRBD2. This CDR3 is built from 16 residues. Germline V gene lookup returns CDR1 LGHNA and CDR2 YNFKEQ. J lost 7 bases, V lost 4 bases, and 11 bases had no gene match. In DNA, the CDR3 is TGTGCCAGCAGCCGGTCCCTAGCGGGGGGGGTTGCTGAGCAGTACTTC. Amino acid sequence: CASSRSLAGGVAEQYF.

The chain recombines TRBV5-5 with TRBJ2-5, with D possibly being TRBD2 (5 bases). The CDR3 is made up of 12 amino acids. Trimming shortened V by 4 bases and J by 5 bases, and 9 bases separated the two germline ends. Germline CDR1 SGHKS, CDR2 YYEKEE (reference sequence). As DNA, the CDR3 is TGTGCCAGCAGCGAGGGTGGTGAGACCCAGTACTTC. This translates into CASSEGGETQYF. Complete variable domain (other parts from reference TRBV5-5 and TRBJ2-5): DAGVTQSPTHLIKTRGQQVTLRCSPISGHKSVSWYQQVLGQGPQFIFQYYEKEERGRGNFPDRFSARQFPNYSSELNVNALLLGDSALYLCASSEGGETQYFGPGTRLLVL.

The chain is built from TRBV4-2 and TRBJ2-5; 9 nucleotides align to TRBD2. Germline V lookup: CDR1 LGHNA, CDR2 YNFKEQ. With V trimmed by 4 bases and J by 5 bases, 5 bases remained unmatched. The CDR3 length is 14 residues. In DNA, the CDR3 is TGTGCCAGCAGCCGCGGGGGGGCGGGGGAGACCCAGTACTTC. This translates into CASSRGGAGETQYF.

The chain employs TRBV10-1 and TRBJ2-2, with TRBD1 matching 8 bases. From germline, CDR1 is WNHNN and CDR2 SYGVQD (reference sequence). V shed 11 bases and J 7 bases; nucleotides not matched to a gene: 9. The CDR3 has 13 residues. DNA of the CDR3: TGCGCCGGCCTCAGGGGGCGGATCGGGGAGCTGTTTTTT. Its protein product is CAGLRGRIGELFF.

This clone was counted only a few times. CDR3: CASSLSLAADTQYF. DNA for the CDR3: TGCGCCAGCAGCTTGAGCCTAGCGGCAGATACGCAGTATTTT. The chain joins TRBV5-1 to TRBJ2-3; 7 nucleotides line up with TRBD2. CDR1 and CDR2 from the germline V gene are SGHRS and YFSETQ. The CDR3 is 14 amino acids. The V gene end was trimmed by 1 base and the J gene end by 4 bases; junction bases not matched to a gene: 3.

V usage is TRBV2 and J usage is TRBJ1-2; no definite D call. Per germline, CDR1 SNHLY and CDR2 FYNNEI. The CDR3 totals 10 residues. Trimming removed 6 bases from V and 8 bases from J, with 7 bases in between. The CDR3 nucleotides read TGTGCCAGCAGGGAGCGAGGCTACACCTTC. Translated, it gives CASRERGYTF. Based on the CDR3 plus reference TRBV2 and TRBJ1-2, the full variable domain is EPEVTQTPSHQVTQMGQEVILRCVPISNHLYFYWYRQILGQKVEFLVSFYNNEISEKSEIFDDQFSVERPDGSNFTLKIRSTKLEDSAMYFCASRERGYTFGSGTRLTVV.

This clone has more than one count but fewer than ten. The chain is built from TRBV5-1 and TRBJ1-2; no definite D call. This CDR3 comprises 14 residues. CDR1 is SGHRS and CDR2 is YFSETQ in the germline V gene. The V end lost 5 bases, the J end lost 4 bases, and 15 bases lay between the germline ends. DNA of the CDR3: TGCGCCAGCAGGAGCAGTCCAGATCGCTATGGCTACACCTTC. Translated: CASRSSPDRYGYTF.

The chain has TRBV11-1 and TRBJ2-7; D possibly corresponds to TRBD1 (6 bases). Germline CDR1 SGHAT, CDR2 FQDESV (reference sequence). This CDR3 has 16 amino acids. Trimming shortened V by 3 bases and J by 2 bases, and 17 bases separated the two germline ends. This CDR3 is CASSFSRDTTTYEQYF. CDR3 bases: TGTGCCAGCAGCTTTTCCCGGGACACAACGACCTACGAGCAGTACTTC. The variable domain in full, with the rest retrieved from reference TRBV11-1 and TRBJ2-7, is EAEVAQSPRYKITEKSQAVAFWCDPISGHATLYWYRQILGQGPELLVQFQDESVVDDSQLPKDRFSAERLKGVDSTLKIQPAELGDSAMYLCASSFSRDTTTYEQYFGPGTRLTVT.

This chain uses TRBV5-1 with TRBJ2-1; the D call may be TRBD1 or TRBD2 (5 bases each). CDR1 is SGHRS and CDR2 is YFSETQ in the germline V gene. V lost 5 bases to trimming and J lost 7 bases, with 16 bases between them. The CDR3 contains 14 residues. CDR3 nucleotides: TGCGCCAGCAGGATTGAGACAGAGGGGAATGAGCAGTTCTTC. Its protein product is CASRIETEGNEQFF. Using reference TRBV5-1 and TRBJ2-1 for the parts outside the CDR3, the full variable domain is KAGVTQTPRYLIKTRGQQVTLSCSPISGHRSVSWYQQTPGQGLQFLFEYFSETQRNKGNFPGRFSGRQFSNSRSEMNVSTLELGDSALYLCASRIETEGNEQFFGPGTRLTVL.

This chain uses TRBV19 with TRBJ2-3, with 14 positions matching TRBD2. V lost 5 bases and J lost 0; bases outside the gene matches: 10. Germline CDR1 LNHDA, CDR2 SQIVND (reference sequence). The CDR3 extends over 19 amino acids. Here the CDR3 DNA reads TGTGCCAGTAGTGCCCGCGGGACTAGCGGGGGAGCTAGCACAGATACGCAGTATTTT. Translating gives CASSARGTSGGASTDTQYF.